The present entry profiles one TCR beta chain with its context. The length of the CDR3 is 14 residues. The germline V gene encodes CDR1 SGHAT and CDR2 FQNNGV. V lost 1 base and J 4 bases, leaving 7 bases between the germline ends. These data come from a study of blood T cell repertoires in COVID-19. The overall study: The origin of the acute and convalescent COVID-19 samples was the United States, Italy and Spain. Sample material is recorded as cDNA or gDNA derived from T cells, B-cell-depleted T cells, or PBMCs.

Participant ages covered about 18 to 90 years across around 22 US areas. Assignments of participants to cohorts depended upon their own reported clinical history. Libraries were prepared by immunoSEQ multiplex PCR; TCRdb keeps only in-frame clonotypes and omits some of them. The data contain around 130,000 clones, less than 90% of them singletons. This rearrangement joins TRBV11-2 to TRBJ2-2, with D uncertain. The sample was PBMCs or T cells enriched from blood (not recorded which). The sequence derives from a woman aged 45-60 years who had recovered from COVID-19. The CDR3 DNA is TGTGCCAGCAGCTTAGCAGCGCCCACCGGGGAGCTGTTTTTT. Amino acids: CASSLAAPTGELFF. The full variable domain, completed using reference TRBV11-2 and TRBJ2-2, is EAGVAQSPRYKIIEKRQSVAFWCNPISGHATLYWYQQILGQGPKLLIQFQNNGVVDDSQLPKDRFSAERLKGVDSTLKIQPAKLEDSAVYLCASSLAAPTGELFFGEGSRLTVL.